This section outlines one T cell receptor (beta chain) sequence together with its context. Its antigen has not been determined. No base quality values were provided; no much bigger clone lies one nucleotide off. This record comes from a study of T cell responses to AZD1222 COVID-19 vaccine (dated by TCRdb to the early 2020s). Broadly, across the study: AZD1222 recipients given second doses at about 4 weeks or at about 12 weeks were pooled, since spike-specific TCR depth and breadth were not found to differ between the two schedules. A total of more than 230 trial participants underwent TCR sequencing, of whom around 200 received two doses of AZD1222 and some 26 received two doses of the MenACWY control vaccine. Trial participants were enrolled by age into subgroups of 18-55, 56-69 and 70-plus years, and around 150, 29 and 61 TCR-sequenced participants, respectively, were included in these subgroups.

What the work shows at the level of the full study, not this receptor alone: In the small 56-69-year group, the increase in depth fell short of significance, most likely because of low power. Vaccine-associated CD4 TCRs spanned the whole spike protein, with dominant responses in regions 160-218 and 743-854. Spike-specific TCR breadth and depth rose significantly after two AZD1222 doses compared with day 0 and with MenACWY recipients. No day 14 peak-response samples were available, so repertoires were characterized only after the peak T cell response. Most participants were white British and females outnumbered males, and the authors suggested that clonal diversity may have been underestimated. Conclusions about previously exposed vaccinees are limited, since just 5 to 7 AZD1222 recipients were seropositive for SARS-CoV-2 at baseline. Reportedly, almost half of the unique spike-specific TCRs recognized epitopes lying outside the regions that are mutated in the B.1.351 and B.1.1.7 variants.

The CDR3 regions of human TCRbeta chains were analyzed by immunosequencing. The study's own analysis went as follows. Repertoire TCRs were matched against a reference library of SARS-CoV-2-specific TCRs generated with the MIRA antigen-specificity platform. Breadth meant the fraction of unique TCRs that were SARS-CoV-2-associated, whereas depth meant the fraction of total T cells that were SARS-CoV-2-associated. Using the MIRA data, every spike-specific TCR was mapped to the spike region that the TCR reacted to and assigned to either a CD4 or a CD8 class. Log10-transformed breadth and depth values were compared by one-way ANOVA with Sidak's multiple comparisons tests. TCRdb took over this immuneACCESS table, retaining in-frame rearrangements with V and J assigned. Such tables are incomplete; in checked studies, under half of the missing clones stem from an unresolved V gene, and the remainder is unexplained. For V, J and clone size, that table is used; D and trimming come from the DNA. For this sample the table gives tens of thousands of clones, of which 85% to 90% were detected only once. The top ten hold 4% to 5% of the sample.

The label giving this sample's time point can be read as: baseline before first vaccination. The vaccinee samples were drawn from two UK trials, COV001 and COV002, one of which was a single-blind randomized controlled phase 2/3 trial testing AZD1222 (ChAdOx1 nCoV-19) in healthy adults. For TCRbeta chain sequencing, PBMC samples from trial participants were taken at day 0 and at day 28 after the second dose. Per the germline V gene, MGHDK is the CDR1 and SYGVNS is the CDR2. Trimmed from V: 5 bases; trimmed from J: 3 bases; junction bases lacking a gene match: 8. The CDR3 has 15 amino acids, counting the end cysteine and phenylalanine. Of the read, only the CDR3 DNA is kept; its 45 bases are in frame from base 1.

This clonotype was obtained from an adult in good health. The V gene is TRBV25-1 and the J gene is TRBJ2-7; 9 central nucleotides agree with TRBD1. Sequences were derived from peripheral blood, sampled on day 0 of AZD1222 vaccination. The nucleotide sequence reads as follows: TGTGCCAGCAGTTGGGGACAGGGAAATTTCTACGAGCAGTACTTC. The translation is CASSWGQGNFYEQYF.